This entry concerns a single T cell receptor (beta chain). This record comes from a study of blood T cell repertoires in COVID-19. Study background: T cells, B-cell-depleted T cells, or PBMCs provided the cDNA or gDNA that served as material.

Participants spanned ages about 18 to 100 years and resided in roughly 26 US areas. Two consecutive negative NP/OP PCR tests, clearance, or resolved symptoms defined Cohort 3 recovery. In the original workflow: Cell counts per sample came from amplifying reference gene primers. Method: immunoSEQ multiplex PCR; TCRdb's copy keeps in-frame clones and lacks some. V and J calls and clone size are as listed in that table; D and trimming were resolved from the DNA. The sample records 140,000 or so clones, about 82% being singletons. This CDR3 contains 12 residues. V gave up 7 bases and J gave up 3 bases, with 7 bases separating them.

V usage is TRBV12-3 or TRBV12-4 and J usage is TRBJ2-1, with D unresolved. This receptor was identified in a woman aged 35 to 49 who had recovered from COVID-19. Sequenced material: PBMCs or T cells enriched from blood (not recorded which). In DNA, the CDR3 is TGTGCCAGCACCCCCGGCTACAATGAGCAGTTCTTC. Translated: CASTPGYNEQFF.